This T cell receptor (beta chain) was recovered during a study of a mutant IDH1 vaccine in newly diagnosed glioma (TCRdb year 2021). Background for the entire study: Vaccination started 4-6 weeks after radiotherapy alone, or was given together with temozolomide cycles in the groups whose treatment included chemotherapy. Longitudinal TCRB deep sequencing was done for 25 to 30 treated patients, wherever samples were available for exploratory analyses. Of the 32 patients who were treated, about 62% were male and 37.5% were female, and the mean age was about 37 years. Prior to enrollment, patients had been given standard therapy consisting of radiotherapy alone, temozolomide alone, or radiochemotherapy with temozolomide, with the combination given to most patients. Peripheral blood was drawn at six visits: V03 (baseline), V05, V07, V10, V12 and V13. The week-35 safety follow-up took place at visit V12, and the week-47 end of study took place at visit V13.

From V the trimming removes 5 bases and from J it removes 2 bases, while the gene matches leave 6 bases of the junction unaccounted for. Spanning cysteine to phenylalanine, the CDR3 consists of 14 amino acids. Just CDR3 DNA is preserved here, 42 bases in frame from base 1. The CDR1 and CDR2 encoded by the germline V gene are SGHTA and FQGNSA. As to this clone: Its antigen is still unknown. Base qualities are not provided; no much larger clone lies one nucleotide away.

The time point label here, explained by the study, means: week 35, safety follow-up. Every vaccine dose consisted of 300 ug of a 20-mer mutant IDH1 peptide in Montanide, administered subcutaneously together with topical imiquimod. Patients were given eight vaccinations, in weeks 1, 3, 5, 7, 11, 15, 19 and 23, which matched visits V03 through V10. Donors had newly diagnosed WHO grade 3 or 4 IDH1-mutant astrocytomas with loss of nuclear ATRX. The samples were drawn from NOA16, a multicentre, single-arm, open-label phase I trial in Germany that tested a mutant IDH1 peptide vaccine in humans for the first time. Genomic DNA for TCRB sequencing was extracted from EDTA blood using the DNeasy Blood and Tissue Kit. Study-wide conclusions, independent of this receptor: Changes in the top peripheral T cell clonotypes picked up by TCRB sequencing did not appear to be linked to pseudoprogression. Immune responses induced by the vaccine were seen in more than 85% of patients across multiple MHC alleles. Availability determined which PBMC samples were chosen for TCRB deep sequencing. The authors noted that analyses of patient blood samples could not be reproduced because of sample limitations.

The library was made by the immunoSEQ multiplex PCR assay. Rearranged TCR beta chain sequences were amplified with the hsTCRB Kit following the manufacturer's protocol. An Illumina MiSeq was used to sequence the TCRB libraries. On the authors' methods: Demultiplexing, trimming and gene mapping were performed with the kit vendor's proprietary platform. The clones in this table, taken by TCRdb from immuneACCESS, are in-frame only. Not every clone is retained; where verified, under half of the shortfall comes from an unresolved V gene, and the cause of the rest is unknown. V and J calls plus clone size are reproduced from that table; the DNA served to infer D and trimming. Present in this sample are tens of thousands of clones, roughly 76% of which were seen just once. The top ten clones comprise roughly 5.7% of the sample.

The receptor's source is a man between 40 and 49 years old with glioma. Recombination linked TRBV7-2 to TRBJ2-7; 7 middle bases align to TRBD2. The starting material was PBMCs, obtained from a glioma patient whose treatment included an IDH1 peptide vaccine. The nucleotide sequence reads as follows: TGTGCCAGCAGCCCTTTAGCGGGCCCCTACGAGCAGTACTTC. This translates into CASSPLAGPYEQYF.